These 18 T cell receptor beta chains were all obtained from the same sample, sequenced in a study of PD-1 blockade in classical Hodgkin lymphoma. Produced via immunoSEQ multiplex PCR; TCRdb's table is partial and in-frame only. This table holds 10,000 to 15,000 clones, approximately 79% found once. All the patients suffered relapse after autologous stem cell transplantation, and brentuximab vedotin exposure differed. CD8+ T cell isolation from thawed PBMCs was performed by magnetic negative selection. This sample comprised CD8+ T cells from blood, obtained at baseline. The receptors were gathered from a human donor with classical Hodgkin lymphoma.

V usage is TRBV5-4 and J usage is TRBJ2-7; D is perhaps TRBD2 (5 bases). The CDR3 spans 15 residues. Germline CDR1 reads SGHNT; CDR2 reads YYREEE (reference sequence). V dropped 1 base and J dropped 3 bases, with 14 bases sitting between them. The CDR3 sequence is CASSLFGVPVYEQYF. CDR3 sequence (DNA): TGTGCCAGCAGCTTGTTCGGGGTCCCGGTCTACGAGCAGTACTTC. The full variable domain, in which reference TRBV5-4 and TRBJ2-7 provide the parts outside the CDR3, is ETGVTQSPTHLIKTRGQQVTLRCSSQSGHNTVSWYQQALGQGPQFIFQYYREEENGRGNFPPRFSGLQFPNYSSELNVNALELDDSALYLCASSLFGVPVYEQYFGPGTRLTVT.

This chain links TRBV12-5 with TRBJ1-1; D call uncertain. Per germline, CDR1 LGHNT and CDR2 FRNRAP. Deletions cut 3 bases from V and 3 bases from J, with 11 bases between. CDR3 length: 14 residues. The CDR3: CASGFSDVDTEAFF. The DNA of the CDR3 is TGTGCTAGTGGTTTCTCCGATGTGGACACTGAAGCTTTCTTT.

The J gene is TRBJ1-5, the V gene TRBV15; D gene unclear. Trimming removed 5 bases from V and 7 bases from J, with 18 bases in between. CDR1 LNHNV and CDR2 YYDKDF come from the germline V gene (reference sequence). CDR3 length: 15 amino acids. The CDR3 loop is CATSVRTSGYQPQHF. CDR3 nucleotides: TGTGCCACCAGCGTAAGGACCTCGGGGTACCAGCCCCAGCATTTT. The full variable domain, with the rest looked up from reference TRBV15 and TRBJ1-5, is DAMVIQNPRYQVTQFGKPVTLSCSQTLNHNVMYWYQQKSSQAPKLLFHYYDKDFNNEADTPDNFQSRRPNTSFCFLDIRSPGLGDTAMYLCATSVRTSGYQPQHFGDGTRLSIL.

V usage is TRBV4-2 and J usage is TRBJ1-1; the D gene is possibly TRBD1 (5 bases). V was trimmed by 0 bases and J by 5 bases, leaving 13 bases between them. Per the germline V gene, CDR1 is LGHNA and CDR2 is YNFKEQ. The CDR3 sequence is 15 residues long. The CDR3 sequence: CASSQDGTGATEAFF. CDR3 sequence (DNA): TGTGCCAGCAGCCAAGATGGAACAGGCGCGACTGAAGCTTTCTTT.

The CDR3 sequence is CASSNARLAGFNEQFF. CDR3 nucleotides: TGTGCCAGCAGCAACGCGAGACTAGCGGGGTTTAATGAGCAGTTCTTC. V usage is TRBV9 and J usage is TRBJ2-1; 11 bases line up with TRBD2. Trimming cost V 4 bases and J 7 bases; bases outside gene matches: 10. The V gene's germline CDR1 is SGDLS and CDR2 YYNGEE. This CDR3 region has 16 residues.

J is TRBJ1-2 and V is TRBV13; TRBD1 matches 7 bases. V was pared by 0 bases and J by 7 bases, with 8 bases of the junction left unmatched. Germline V gene sequence: CDR1 PRHDT, CDR2 FYEKMQ (reference sequence). The CDR3 totals 15 residues. CDR3 DNA sequence: TGTGCCAGCAGCTTAGGCCTGGGACAGCTCTCTGGCTACACCTTC. This encodes CASSLGLGQLSGYTF.

This clone was seen once. This rearrangement joins TRBV18 to TRBJ2-6; D unclear. The length of the CDR3 is 13 residues. The germline CDR1 and CDR2 sequences are KGHSH and LQKENI. The V gene lost 6 bases and the J gene lost 0 bases, with 3 bases spanning the gap. The chain's CDR3 is CASSVSGANVLTF. The CDR3 DNA reads TGTGCCAGCTCCGTCTCTGGGGCCAACGTCCTGACTTTC.

J is TRBJ2-3 and V is TRBV4-1; 7 nucleotides match TRBD1. The CDR3 is made up of 15 amino acids. CDR1 is MGHRA, CDR2 YSYEKL, per germline. The trim removed 4 bases at V and 3 bases at J, leaving 7 bases unmatched. For the CDR3, the DNA is TGCGCCAGCAGCCCCACAGGGGTTGGTACAGATACGCAGTATTTT. Translated: CASSPTGVGTDTQYF.

This chain uses TRBV5-6 with TRBJ2-7; 9 positions agree with TRBD1. Germline-derived CDR1 and CDR2 are SGHDT and YYEEEE. Trimming cost V 4 bases and J 4 bases; bases outside gene matches: 3. The CDR3 consists of 13 residues. CDR3 DNA sequence: TGTGCCAGCAGCAGGACAGGGGTATACGAGCAGTACTTC. It encodes CASSRTGVYEQYF.

This sequence joins TRBV5-1 and TRBJ2-7; D may be TRBD1 (6 bases). This CDR3 comprises 15 residues. V lost 4 bases to trimming and J lost 5 bases, with 19 bases between them. In germline, CDR1 is SGHRS, CDR2 YFSETQ. In DNA, the CDR3 is TGCGCCAGCAGCCAAGACAGGCCCGCAGTCGACGAGCAGTACTTC. It specifies CASSQDRPAVDEQYF.

This clone was counted a single time. This chain joins TRBV7-9 and TRBJ2-4, with D possibly being TRBD1 or TRBD2 (6 bases each). Germline CDR1 and CDR2: SEHNR and FQNEAQ (reference sequence). Deletions cut 2 bases from V and 3 bases from J, with 14 bases between. This CDR3 is built from 16 residues. CDR3 protein: CASSLIGGWIKNIQYF. CDR3 coding DNA: TGTGCCAGCAGCTTAATCGGGGGCTGGATCAAAAACATTCAGTACTTC.

The chain has TRBV11-1 and TRBJ2-3, with 8 bases fitting TRBD2. Germline V CDR1 and CDR2: SGHAT, FQDESV (reference sequence). The J segment lost 3 bases and the V segment lost 3 bases, leaving 5 bases of the junction unmatched. This CDR3 spans 15 amino acids. CDR3 sequence: CASSFPGGLTDTQYF. The CDR3 nucleotides read TGTGCCAGCAGCTTCCCGGGGGGGTTGACAGATACGCAGTATTTT.

This clone is medium-sized. This rearrangement joins TRBV7-6 to TRBJ1-1; D is possibly TRBD1 (5 bases). V was pared by 1 base and J by 1 base, with 10 bases between. Germline CDR1 and CDR2: SGHVS and FNYEAQ. CDR3 length: 15 residues. CDR3 residues: CASSLEGPTNTEAFF. DNA of the CDR3: TGTGCCAGCAGCTTAGAGGGACCTACGAACACTGAAGCTTTCTTT.

This clone turned up a few times. The J gene is TRBJ1-2, the V gene TRBV28, with D perhaps matching TRBD1 (5 bases). Per germline, CDR1 MDHEN and CDR2 SYDVKM. Trimming took 3 bases from V and 3 from J, leaving 11 bases between them. This CDR3 region has 14 residues. CDR3 sequence (DNA): TGTGCCAGCAGTTTCGGCAGGGTGTACTATGGCTACACCTTC. Residues: CASSFGRVYYGYTF.

CDR3 in amino acids: CASSPGQGKWYEQYF. In DNA, the CDR3 is TGTGCCAGTAGTCCAGGACAGGGGAAGTGGTACGAGCAGTACTTC. The genes are TRBV19 and TRBJ2-7; 9 positions agree with TRBD1. This CDR3 has 15 residues. Germline CDR1 reads LNHDA; CDR2 reads SQIVND (reference sequence). V was clipped by 5 bases and J by 4 bases; unmatched bases: 9.

This clone appeared a few times. J is TRBJ2-6 and V is TRBV29-1; 9 bases are shared with TRBD1. V gave up 3 bases and J gave up 2 bases; unmatched junction bases: 14. CDR3 length equals 19 residues. Germline-derived CDR1 and CDR2 are SQVTM and ANQGSEA. The CDR3: CSVERGSGQGPTGANVLTF. CDR3 DNA sequence: TGCAGCGTTGAGAGAGGATCGGGACAGGGACCGACTGGGGCCAACGTCCTGACTTTC.

The genes are TRBV10-2 and TRBJ2-3; tentatively, D is TRBD1 (5 bases). Germline assignment: CDR1 WSHSY and CDR2 SAAADI. This CDR3 has 14 amino acids. Trimming pared 8 bases from V and 2 bases from J, leaving 14 bases between. The CDR3 spells CASPPGAVTDTQYF. CDR3 DNA sequence: TGCGCCAGCCCTCCTGGGGCAGTCACAGATACGCAGTATTTT.

This clone was found once. J is TRBJ2-7 and V is TRBV29-1; D call uncertain. The germline gives CDR1 SQVTM, CDR2 ANQGSEA. The CDR3 runs 11 residues. Trimming took off 5 bases at V and 3 bases at J, with 8 bases between the two ends. The CDR3 here is CSVRLDYEQYF. CDR3 coding DNA: TGCAGCGTTCGACTTGACTACGAGCAGTACTTC.